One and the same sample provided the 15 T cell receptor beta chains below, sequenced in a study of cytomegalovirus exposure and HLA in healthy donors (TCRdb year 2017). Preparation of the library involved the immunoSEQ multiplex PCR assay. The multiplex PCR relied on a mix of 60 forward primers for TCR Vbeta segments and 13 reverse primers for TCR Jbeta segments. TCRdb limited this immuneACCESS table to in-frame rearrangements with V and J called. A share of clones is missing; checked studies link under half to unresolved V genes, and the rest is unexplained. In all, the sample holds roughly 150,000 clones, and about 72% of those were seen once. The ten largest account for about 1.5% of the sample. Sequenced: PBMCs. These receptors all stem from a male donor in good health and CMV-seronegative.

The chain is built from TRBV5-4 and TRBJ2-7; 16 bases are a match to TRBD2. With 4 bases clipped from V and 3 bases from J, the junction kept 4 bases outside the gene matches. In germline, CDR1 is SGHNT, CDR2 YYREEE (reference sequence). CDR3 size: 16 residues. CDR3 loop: CASSPGTSGRGYEQYF. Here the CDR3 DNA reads TGTGCCAGCAGCCCCGGGACTAGCGGGAGGGGCTACGAGCAGTACTTC.

The CDR3 loop reads CASSLSILTYTDTQYF. The CDR3 nucleotides read TGTGCCAGCAGTTTATCGATCCTAACCTACACAGATACGCAGTATTTT. The rearrangement links TRBV27 to TRBJ2-3; D not resolved. The CDR3 is made up of 16 amino acids. V was cut by 0 bases and J by 2 bases, with 12 bases left in between. The germline V gene has CDR1 MNHEY and CDR2 SMNVEV (reference sequence).

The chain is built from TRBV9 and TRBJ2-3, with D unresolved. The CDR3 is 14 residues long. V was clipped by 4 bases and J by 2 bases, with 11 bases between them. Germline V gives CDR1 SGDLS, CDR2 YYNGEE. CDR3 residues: CASSTGLFTDTQYF. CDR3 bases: TGTGCCAGCAGCACGGGTTTGTTCACAGATACGCAGTATTTT.

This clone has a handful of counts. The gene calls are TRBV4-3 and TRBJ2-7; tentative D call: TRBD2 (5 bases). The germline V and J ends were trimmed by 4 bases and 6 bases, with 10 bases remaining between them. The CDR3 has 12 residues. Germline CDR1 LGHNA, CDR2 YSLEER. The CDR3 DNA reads TGCGCCAGCAGCCGCGCCAGCGGCGAGCAGTACTTC. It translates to CASSRASGEQYF.

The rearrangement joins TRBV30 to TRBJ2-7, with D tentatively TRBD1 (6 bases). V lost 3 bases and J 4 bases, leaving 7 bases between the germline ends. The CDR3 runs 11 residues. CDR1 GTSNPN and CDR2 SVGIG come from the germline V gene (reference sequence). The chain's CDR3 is CAWSQGYEQYF. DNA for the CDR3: TGTGCCTGGAGCCAGGGGTACGAGCAGTACTTC. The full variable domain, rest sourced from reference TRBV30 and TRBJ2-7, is SQTIHQWPATLVQPVGSPLSLECTVEGTSNPNLYWYRQAAGRGLQLLFYSVGIGQISSEVPQNLSASRPQDRQFILSSKKLLLSDSGFYLCAWSQGYEQYFGPGTRLTVT.

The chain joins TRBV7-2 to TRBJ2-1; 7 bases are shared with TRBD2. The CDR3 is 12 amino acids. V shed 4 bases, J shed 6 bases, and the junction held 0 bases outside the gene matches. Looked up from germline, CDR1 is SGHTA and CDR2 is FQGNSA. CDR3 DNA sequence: TGTGCCAGCAGCTGGACTAGCAATGAGCAGTTCTTC. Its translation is CASSWTSNEQFF.

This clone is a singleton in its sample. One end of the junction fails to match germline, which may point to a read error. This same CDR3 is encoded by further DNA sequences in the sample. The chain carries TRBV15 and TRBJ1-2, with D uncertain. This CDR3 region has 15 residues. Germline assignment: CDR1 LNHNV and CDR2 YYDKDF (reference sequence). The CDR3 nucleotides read TGCGCCACCAGCGGACGATCGGGAGCGAACTATGGCTACACCTTC. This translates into CATSGRSGANYGYTF.

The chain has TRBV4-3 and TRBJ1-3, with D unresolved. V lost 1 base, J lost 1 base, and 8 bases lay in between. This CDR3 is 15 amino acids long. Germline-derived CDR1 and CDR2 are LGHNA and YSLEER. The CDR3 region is CASSQGADSGNTIYF. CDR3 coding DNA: TGCGCCAGCAGCCAAGGAGCGGATTCTGGAAACACCATATATTTT.

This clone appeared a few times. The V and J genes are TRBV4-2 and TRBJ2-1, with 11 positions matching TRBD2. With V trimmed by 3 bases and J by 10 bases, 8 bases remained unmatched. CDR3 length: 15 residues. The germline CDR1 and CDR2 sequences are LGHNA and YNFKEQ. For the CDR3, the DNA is TGTGCCAGCAGCCAGAATAGCGGGGGGGCTGGGGAGCAGTTCTTC. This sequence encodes CASSQNSGGAGEQFF.

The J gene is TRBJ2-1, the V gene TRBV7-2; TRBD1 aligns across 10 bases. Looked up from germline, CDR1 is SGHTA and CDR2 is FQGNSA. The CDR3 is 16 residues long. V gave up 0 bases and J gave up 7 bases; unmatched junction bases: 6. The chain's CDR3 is CASSLAGTGVWNEQFF. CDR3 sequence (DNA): TGTGCCAGCAGCTTAGCGGGGACAGGGGTTTGGAATGAGCAGTTCTTC.

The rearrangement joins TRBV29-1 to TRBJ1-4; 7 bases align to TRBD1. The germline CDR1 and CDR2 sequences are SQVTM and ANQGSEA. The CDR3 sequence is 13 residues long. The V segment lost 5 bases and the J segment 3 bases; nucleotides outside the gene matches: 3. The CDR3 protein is CSVRQGANEKLFF. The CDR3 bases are TGCAGCGTTCGACAGGGAGCTAATGAAAAACTGTTTTTT.

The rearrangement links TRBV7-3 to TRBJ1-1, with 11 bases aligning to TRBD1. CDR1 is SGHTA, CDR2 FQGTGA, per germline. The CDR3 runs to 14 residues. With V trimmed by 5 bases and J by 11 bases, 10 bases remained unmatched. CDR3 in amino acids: CASSAKGQGGLAFF. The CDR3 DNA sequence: TGTGCCAGCAGCGCAAAGGGACAGGGGGGACTGGCTTTCTTT.

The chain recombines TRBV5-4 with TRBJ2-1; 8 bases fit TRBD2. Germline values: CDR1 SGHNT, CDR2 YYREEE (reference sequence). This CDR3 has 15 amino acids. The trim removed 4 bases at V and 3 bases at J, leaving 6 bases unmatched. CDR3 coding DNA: TGTGCCAGCAGCAGAAGCGGGAGCTTCTACAATGAGCAGTTCTTC. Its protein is CASSRSGSFYNEQFF.

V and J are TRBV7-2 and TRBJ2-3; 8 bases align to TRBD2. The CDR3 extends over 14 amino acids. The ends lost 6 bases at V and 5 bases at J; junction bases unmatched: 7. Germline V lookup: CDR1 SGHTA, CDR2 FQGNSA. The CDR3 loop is CASSRGGSIDTQYF. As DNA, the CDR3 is TGTGCCAGCAGTCGGGGGGGATCAATAGATACGCAGTATTTT.

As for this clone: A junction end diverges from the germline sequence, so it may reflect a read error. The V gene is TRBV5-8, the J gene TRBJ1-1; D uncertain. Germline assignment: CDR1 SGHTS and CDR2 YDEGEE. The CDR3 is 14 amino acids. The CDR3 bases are TGTGCCAGCAGCTTGGACCATGCGGGGAGAGGATGGATCTTT. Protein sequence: CASSLDHAGRGWIF.